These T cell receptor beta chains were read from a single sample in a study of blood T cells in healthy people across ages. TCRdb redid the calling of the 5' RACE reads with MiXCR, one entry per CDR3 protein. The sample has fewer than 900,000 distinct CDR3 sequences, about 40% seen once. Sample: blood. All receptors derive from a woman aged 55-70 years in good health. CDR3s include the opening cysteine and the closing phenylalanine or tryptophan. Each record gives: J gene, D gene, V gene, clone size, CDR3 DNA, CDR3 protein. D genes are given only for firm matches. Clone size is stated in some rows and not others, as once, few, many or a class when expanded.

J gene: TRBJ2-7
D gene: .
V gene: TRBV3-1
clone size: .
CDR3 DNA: TGTGCCAGCAGCCAAGCCTCGACGGTTAATGAGCAGTACTTC
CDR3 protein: CASSQASTVNEQYF

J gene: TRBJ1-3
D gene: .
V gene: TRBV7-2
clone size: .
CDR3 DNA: TGTGCCAGCAGCTTAGCTAACCTTCTTGGAAACACCATATATTTT
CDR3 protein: CASSLANLLGNTIYF

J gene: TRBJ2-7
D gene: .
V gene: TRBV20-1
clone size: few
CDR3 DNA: TGCAGTGCTAGAGATAAGGCAGAATGGCAGCAGTACTTC
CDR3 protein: CSARDKAEWQQYF

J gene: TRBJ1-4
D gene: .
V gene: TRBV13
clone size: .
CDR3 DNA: TGTGCCAGCAGCCGTCCTTATGAAAAACTGTTTTTT
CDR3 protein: CASSRPYEKLFF

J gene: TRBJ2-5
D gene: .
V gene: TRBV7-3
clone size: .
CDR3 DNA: TGTGCCAGCAGCTTACTGGCCAGGGAGACCCAGTACTTC
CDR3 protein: CASSLLARETQYF

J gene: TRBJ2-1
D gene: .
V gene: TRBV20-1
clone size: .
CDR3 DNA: TGCAGTGCTAGGCTTGGGGGGTACAATGAGCAGTTCTTC
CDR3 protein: CSARLGGYNEQFF

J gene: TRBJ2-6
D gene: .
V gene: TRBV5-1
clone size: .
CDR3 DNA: TGCGCCAGCAGCTCCGGACAGAGGCGGGCCAACGTCCTGACTTTC
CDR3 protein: CASSSGQRRANVLTF

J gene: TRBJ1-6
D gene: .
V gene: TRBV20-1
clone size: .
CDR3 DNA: TGCAGTGCTAGAAACAGGGAGTCGTATAATTCACCCCTCCACTTT
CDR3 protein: CSARNRESYNSPLHF

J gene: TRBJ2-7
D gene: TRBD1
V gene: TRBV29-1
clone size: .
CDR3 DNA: TGCAGCGTTGGGACAGGCCCCTACGAGCAGTACTTC
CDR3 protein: CSVGTGPYEQYF

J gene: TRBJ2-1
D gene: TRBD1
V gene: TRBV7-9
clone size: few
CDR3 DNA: TGTGCCAGCAGCTTAGCGGGCAGGGGGTCCTACAATGAGCAGTTCTTC
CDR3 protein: CASSLAGRGSYNEQFF

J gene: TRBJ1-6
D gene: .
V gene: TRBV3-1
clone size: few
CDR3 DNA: TGTGCCAGCAGCCTTCAAGAGTCACCCCTCCACTTT
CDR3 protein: CASSLQESPLHF

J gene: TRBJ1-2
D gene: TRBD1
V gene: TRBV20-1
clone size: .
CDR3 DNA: TGCAGTGCTATAGGGGGCGTAACCTTTGACTATGGCTACACCTTC
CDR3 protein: CSAIGGVTFDYGYTF

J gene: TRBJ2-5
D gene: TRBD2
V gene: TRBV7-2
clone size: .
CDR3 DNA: TGTGCCAGCAGCGCAGCGACTAGCGGGAGGCAAGAGACCCAGTACTTC
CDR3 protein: CASSAATSGRQETQYF

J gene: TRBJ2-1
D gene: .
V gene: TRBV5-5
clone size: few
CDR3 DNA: TGTGCCAGCAGCTTGGTTGGGGCAGGTGAGCAGTTCTTC
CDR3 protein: CASSLVGAGEQFF

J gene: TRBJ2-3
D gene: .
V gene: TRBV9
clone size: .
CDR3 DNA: TGTGCCAGCAGCGTAGCAACTACAGATACGCAGTATTTT
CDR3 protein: CASSVATTDTQYF

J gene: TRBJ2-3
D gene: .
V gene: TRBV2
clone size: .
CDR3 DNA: TGTGCCAGCAGTGATGGCGGGACTAGCACAGATACGCAGTATTTT
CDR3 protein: CASSDGGTSTDTQYF

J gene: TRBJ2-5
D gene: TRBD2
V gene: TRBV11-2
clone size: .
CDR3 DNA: TGTGCCAGCAGCGGGGGGGCTAGCGGGAGCGCGTACAATGAGCAGTACTTC
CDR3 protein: CASSGGASGSAYNEQYF

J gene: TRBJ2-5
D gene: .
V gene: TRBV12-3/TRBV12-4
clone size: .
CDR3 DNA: TGTGCCAGCAGTTTATTGGGTCAACTGTCCATCAATGAGCAGTACTTC
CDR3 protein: CASSLLGQLSINEQYF

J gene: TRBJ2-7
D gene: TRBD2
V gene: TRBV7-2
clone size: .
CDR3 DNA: TGTGCCAGCAGCTCACCGGGACTAGCGGGGTGGAATGAGCAGTACTTC
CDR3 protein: CASSSPGLAGWNEQYF

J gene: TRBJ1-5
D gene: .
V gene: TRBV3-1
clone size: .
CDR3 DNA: TGTGCCAGCAGCCAAGACGGCCAACAGCCCCAGCATTTT
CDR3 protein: CASSQDGQQPQHF

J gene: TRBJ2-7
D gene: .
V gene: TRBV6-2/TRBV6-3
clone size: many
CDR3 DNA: TGTGCCAGCAGAGGGACTCCTGCTTCCGAGCAGTACTTC
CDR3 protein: CASRGTPASEQYF

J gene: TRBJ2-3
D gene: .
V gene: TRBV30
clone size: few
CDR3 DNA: TGTGCCTGGGACCCCGCGGCGGCAGATACGCAGTATTTT
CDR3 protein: CAWDPAAADTQYF

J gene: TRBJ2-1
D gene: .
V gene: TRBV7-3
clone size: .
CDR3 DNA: TGTGCCAGCAGCTTCATGGCAGAGTCAGGGGGGGGTGAGCAGTTCTTC
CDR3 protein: CASSFMAESGGGEQFF

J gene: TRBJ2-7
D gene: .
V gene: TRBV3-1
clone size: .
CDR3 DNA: TGTGCCAGCAGCCAGAGGACCATCTCCTACGAGCAGTACTTC
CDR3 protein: CASSQRTISYEQYF

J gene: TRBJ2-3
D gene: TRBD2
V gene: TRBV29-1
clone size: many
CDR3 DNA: TGCAGCGTTGACACTAGCGGTAGCACAGATACGCAGTATTTT
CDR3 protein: CSVDTSGSTDTQYF

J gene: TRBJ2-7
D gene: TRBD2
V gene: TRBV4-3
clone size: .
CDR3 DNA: TGCGCCAGCAGCCCGAACTACGGACTAGCCTACGAGCAGTACTTC
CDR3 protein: CASSPNYGLAYEQYF

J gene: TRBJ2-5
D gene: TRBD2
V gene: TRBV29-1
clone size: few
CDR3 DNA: TGCAGCGTTGCCAGGGGCCTAGCGGGAGGCCTCAATGAGCAGTACTTC
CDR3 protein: CSVARGLAGGLNEQYF

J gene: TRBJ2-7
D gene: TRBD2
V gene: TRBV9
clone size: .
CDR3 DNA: TGTGCCAGCAGCCCGGCGGGAGGAGCTGCCTACTACGAGCAGTACTTC
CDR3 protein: CASSPAGGAAYYEQYF

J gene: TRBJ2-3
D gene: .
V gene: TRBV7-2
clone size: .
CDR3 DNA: TGTGCCAGCAGCTTAACGCGGGGAGCAGATACGCAGTATTTT
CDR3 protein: CASSLTRGADTQYF

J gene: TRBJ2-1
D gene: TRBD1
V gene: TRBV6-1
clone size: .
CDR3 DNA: TGTGCCAGCAGAGAAGGACAGGCCCTTAGCTCCTACAATGAGCAGTTCTTC
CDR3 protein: CASREGQALSSYNEQFF

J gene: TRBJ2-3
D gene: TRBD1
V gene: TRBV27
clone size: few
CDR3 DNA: TGTGCCAGCAGAGACTCCCCGGGACAGGCGAGCACAGATACGCAGTATTTT
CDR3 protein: CASRDSPGQASTDTQYF

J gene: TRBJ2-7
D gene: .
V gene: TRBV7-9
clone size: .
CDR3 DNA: TGTGCCAGCAGCTCGCCGGACAGATACGAGCAGTACTTC
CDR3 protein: CASSSPDRYEQYF

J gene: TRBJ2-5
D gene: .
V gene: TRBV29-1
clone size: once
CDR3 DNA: TGCAGCGTCAGGGGGGACGGGGCAGAGCAGTACTTC
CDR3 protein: CSVRGDGAEQYF

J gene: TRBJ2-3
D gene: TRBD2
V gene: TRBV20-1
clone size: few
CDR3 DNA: TGCAGTGCCAAGGGGACTAGCGGGGGGGCCGCGCAGTATTTT
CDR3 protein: CSAKGTSGGAAQYF

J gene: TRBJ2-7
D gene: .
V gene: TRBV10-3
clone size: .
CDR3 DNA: TGTGCCATCAGTGAGTCGTCAGGTACTTCCTACGAGCAGTACTTC
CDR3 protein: CAISESSGTSYEQYF

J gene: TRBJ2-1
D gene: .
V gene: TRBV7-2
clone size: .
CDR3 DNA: TGTGCCAGCAGCTCGGACTCAGGGTTGGAGCAGTTCTTC
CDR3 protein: CASSSDSGLEQFF

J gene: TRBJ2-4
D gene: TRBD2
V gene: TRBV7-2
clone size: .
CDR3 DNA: TGTGCCAGCAGCCCCCGGACTAGCGTTACGTACTTC
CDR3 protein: CASSPRTSVTYF

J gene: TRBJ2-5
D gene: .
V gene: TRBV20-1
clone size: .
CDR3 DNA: TGCAGTGCTAGAGATTCCGAAGCTGGAGGTGTAAAGACCCAGTACTTC
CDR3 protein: CSARDSEAGGVKTQYF

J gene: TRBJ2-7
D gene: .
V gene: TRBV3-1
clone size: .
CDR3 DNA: TGTGCCAGCACCTTCCAGGGGGGCCTCGAGCAGTACTTC
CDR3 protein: CASTFQGGLEQYF

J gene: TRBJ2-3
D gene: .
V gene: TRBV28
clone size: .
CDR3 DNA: TGTGCCAGCAGTTTGATCCCGGACAGTAGCACAGATACGCAGTATTTT
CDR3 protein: CASSLIPDSSTDTQYF

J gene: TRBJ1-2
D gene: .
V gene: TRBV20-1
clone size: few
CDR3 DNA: TGCAGTGCTCCAGGGGTTTACTATGGCTACACCTTC
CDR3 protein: CSAPGVYYGYTF

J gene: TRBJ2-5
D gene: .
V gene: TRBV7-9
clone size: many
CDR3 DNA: TGTGCCAGCAGCTTAGCGCTGGGTTCGGACAGACTACGGGAGCAGTACTTC
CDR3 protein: CASSLALGSDRLREQYF

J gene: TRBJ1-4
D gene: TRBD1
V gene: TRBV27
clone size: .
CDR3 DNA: TGTGCCAGCAGTCTTCAGGGGGGTCTAACTAATGAAAAACTGTTTTTT
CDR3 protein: CASSLQGGLTNEKLFF

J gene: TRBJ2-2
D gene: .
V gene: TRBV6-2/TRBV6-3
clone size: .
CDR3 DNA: TGTGCCAGCAGTGACCATGCTGTTGGGGAGCTGTTTTTT
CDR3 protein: CASSDHAVGELFF

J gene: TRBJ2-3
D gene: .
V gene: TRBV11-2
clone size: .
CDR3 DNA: TGTGCCAGCAGCTTACGGGTCAAAACAGATACGCAGTATTTT
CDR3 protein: CASSLRVKTDTQYF

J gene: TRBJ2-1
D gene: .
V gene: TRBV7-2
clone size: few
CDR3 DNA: TGTGCCAGCAGCCTGTACGGCTCCTACAATGAGCAGTTCTTC
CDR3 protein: CASSLYGSYNEQFF

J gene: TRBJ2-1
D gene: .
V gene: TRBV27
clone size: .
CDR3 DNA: TGTGCCAGCAGTTTATCCGAACGGGGAGCTTTTAATGAGCAGTTCTTC
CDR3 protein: CASSLSERGAFNEQFF

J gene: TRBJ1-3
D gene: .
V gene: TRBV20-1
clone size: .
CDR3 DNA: TGCAGTGCTAGAGATCGCGTCAGGGAGAACACCATATATTTT
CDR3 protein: CSARDRVRENTIYF

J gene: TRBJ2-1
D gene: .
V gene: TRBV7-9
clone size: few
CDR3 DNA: TGTGCCAGCGGTCTAGACTTCAATGAGCAGTTCTTC
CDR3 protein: CASGLDFNEQFF

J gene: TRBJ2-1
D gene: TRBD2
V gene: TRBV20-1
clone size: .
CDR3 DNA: TGCAGTGCGCCACTATCCACTAGCGTTGGTAGAAATGAGCAGTTCTTC
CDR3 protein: CSAPLSTSVGRNEQFF

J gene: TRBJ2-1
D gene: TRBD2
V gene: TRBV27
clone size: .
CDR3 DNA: TGTGCCAGCAGTTTAGCGGGAGTTCCCGGAGTTGGGCAGTTCTTC
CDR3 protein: CASSLAGVPGVGQFF

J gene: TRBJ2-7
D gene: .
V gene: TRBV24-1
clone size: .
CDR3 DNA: TGTGCCACCAGTGATCCCCTGACGGGATCCTACGAGCAGTACTTC
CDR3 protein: CATSDPLTGSYEQYF

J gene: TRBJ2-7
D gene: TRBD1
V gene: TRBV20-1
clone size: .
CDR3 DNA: TGCAGTCCCAGACAGGGAACCGAGCAGTACTTC
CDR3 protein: CSPRQGTEQYF

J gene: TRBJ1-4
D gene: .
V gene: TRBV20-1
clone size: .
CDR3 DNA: TGCAGTGCCCGCGGGAGGGTTGATGAAAAACTGTTTTTT
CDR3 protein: CSARGRVDEKLFF

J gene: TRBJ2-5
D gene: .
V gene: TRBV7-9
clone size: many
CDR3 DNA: TGTGCCAGCAGCGCGCTCGGGGTCCATGGGGAGACCCAGTACTTC
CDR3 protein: CASSALGVHGETQYF